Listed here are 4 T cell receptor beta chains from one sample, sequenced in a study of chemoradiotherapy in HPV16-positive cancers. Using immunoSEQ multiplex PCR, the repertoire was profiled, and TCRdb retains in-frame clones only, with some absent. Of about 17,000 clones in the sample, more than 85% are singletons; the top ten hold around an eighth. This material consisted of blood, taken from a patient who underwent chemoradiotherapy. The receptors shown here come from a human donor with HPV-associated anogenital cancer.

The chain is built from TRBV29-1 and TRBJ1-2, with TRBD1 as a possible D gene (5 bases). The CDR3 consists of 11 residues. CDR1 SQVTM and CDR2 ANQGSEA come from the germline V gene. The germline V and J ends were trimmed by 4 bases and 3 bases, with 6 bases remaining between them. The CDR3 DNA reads TGCAGCGTTGGGGACTACTATGGCTACACCTTC. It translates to CSVGDYYGYTF.

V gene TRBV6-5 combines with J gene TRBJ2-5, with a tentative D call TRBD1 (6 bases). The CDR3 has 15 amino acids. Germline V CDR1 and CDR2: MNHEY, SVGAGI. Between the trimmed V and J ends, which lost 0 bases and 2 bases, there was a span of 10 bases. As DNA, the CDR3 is TGTGCCAGCAGTTACTCCGGGACACTGCAAGAGACCCAGTACTTC. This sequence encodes CASSYSGTLQETQYF.

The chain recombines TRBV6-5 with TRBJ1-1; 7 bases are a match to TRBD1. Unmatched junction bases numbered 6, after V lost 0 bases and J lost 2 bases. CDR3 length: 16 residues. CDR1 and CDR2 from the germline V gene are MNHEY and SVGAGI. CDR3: CASSYSIAGGNTEAFF. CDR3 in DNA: TGTGCCAGCAGTTACTCGATCGCAGGGGGAAACACTGAAGCTTTCTTT.

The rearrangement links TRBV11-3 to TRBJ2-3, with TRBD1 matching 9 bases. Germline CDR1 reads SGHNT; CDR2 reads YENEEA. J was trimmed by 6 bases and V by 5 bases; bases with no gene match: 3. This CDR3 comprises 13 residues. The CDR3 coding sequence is TGTGCCAGCAGCGACAGGGGGTCGGATACGCAGTATTTT. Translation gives CASSDRGSDTQYF.